This T cell receptor (beta chain) is from a study of blood T cell repertoires in COVID-19. Study-wide context: The samples span acute and convalescent COVID-19 from the United States, Italy and Spain. The analysed material was cDNA or gDNA that came from T cells, B-cell-depleted T cells, or PBMCs.

V lost 4 bases and J 0 bases, leaving 14 bases between the germline ends. CDR3 length: 15 residues. CDR1 and CDR2 (germline): SGDLS, YYNGEE. Original processing notes: Amplification with reference gene primers provided the estimates of nucleated cell counts. Only in-frame clones appear in the TCRdb table, and some are missing; sequencing was by immunoSEQ multiplex PCR. That table is the source of V, J and clone size, and D and trimming were worked out from the DNA. The sample lists about 190,000 clones; 70% to 90% were seen once. The chain joins TRBV9 to TRBJ2-7; perhaps TRBD1 as D (6 bases). The source material was peripheral blood. The sequence was collected from a woman aged 70 to 79 with active or convalescent COVID-19. The CDR3 bases are TGTGCCAGCAGCCCTTGGACAGCATACTCCTACGAGCAGTACTTC. Its protein is CASSPWTAYSYEQYF.